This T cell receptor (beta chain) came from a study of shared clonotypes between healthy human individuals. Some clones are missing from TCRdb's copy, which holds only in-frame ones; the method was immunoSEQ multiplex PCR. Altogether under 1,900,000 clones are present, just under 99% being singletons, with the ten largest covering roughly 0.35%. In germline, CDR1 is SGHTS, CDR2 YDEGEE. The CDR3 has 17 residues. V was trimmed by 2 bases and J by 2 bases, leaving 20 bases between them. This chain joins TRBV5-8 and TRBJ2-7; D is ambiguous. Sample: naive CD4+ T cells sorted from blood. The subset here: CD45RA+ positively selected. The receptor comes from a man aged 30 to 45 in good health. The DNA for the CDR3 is TGTGCCAGCAGCTTTTGGACCACTCTTCGCGAACCCTACGAGCAGTACTTC. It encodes CASSFWTTLREPYEQYF.